Listed here is a single T cell receptor (beta chain). The data belong to a study of blood T cell repertoires in COVID-19. Whole-study context: PBMCs, B-cell-depleted T cells, or T cells were the source of the cDNA or gDNA that made up the material.

Between the trimmed V and J ends, which lost 6 bases and 6 bases, there was a span of 14 bases. Germline V gene sequence: CDR1 MNHEY, CDR2 SVGAGI. The CDR3 has 14 residues. Participant-given clinical history determined each cohort assignment. Per the authors' pipeline: Reference gene primer amplification yielded estimated nucleated cell counts. Here immunoSEQ multiplex PCR was the method, and the copy in TCRdb shows in-frame clones only, minus some. V and J calls and clone size are copied from that table; D and trimming were computed from the DNA. The table lists 200,000 to 250,000 clones, about 80% of them singletons.

The TCR comes from a man between 60 and 70 years old who had recovered from COVID-19. The chain joins TRBV6-5 to TRBJ2-2; a weak D match, TRBD2 (6 bases). The specimen was PBMCs or T cells enriched from blood (not recorded which). The CDR3 reads CASRATSVAGELFF. CDR3 DNA sequence: TGTGCCAGCAGGGCGACTAGTGTGGCCGGGGAGCTGTTTTTT.